Listed below are T cell receptor beta chains from one sample, sequenced in a study of T cell changes during pregnancy in multiple sclerosis. Clones were read by immunoSEQ multiplex PCR, and TCRdb kept only the in-frame ones, dropping some. Among fewer than 60,000 clones listed, approximately 90% were seen once. Sequences were derived from peripheral blood, sampled after pregnancy. The receptors shown here come from a female donor in good health, enrolled as a control in a pregnancy study. CDR3s include the opening cysteine and the closing phenylalanine or tryptophan.

CASATEGYNSPLHF	TRBV18	TRBJ1-6
CASMRGQGLTTGELFF	TRBV6-6	TRBJ2-2
CASSSGVPYEKLFF	TRBV7-9	TRBJ1-4
CASSWGGHEQYF	TRBV6-5	NA
CASQGAYQPQHF	TRBV19	TRBJ1-5
CASSLRAGSGGEQFF	TRBV7-6	TRBJ2-1
CASSLAGDRGNIQYF	TRBV5-1	TRBJ2-4
CASSPLLNTEAFF	TRBV6-5	TRBJ1-1
CASKLAGSTDTQYF	TRBV2	TRBJ2-3
CASSQKAGNEQYF	TRBV4-1	TRBJ2-7
CASKANTEAFF	TRBV6-1	TRBJ1-1
CASSLDRDQPQHF	TRBV7-3	TRBJ1-5
CASSVRWQGAYEQFF	TRBV6-1	TRBJ2-1
CASSFHVGGRADEQYF	TRBV5-4	TRBJ2-7
CASSLWAGVDAGNTIYF	TRBV11-2	TRBJ1-3
CASSPTGIKTQYF	TRBV7-3	TRBJ2-5
CASSERQMDTEAFF	TRBV2	TRBJ1-1
CASSSLGSLQETQYF	TRBV5-6	TRBJ2-5
CATSRGTSAAYEQYF	TRBV15	TRBJ2-7
CASSSYEHAGERQYF	TRBV7-2	TRBJ2-3
CASSRTSGNTGELFF	TRBV7-3	TRBJ2-2
CASSLDGAGGPYNEQFF	TRBV28	TRBJ2-1
CASSHRDGGYTF	TRBV18	TRBJ1-2
CSVGLLESFPYNEQFF	TRBV29-1	TRBJ2-1
CASSDRDKAYEQYF	TRBV14	TRBJ2-7
CASSPPGQGGTEAFF	TRBV18	TRBJ1-1
CASSVGRQETQYF	TRBV9	TRBJ2-5
CASSPQGALIGTEAFF	TRBV27	TRBJ1-1
CASIGTGQYTEAFF	TRBV28	TRBJ1-1
CAGTGNSNQPQHF	TRBV2	TRBJ1-5
CASSMGGEGSSYNEQFF	TRBV21-1	TRBJ2-1
CASSSGTVNTGELFF	TRBV11-3	TRBJ2-2
CASSLRWGTGTTGNTIYF	TRBV27	TRBJ1-3
CASSLEGGKQYF	TRBV5-1	TRBJ2-7
CASSYPGDVGELFF	TRBV6-5	TRBJ2-2
CASSWGDRGPMVEAFF	TRBV5-1	TRBJ1-1
CASSFSSGERETQYF	TRBV9	TRBJ2-5
CATSREGQGATDTQYF	TRBV15	TRBJ2-3
CASRTPGGQPYGYTF	TRBV28	TRBJ1-2
CASRRHNTEAFF	TRBV7-9	TRBJ1-1
CASSLVASGGAQEQFF	TRBV7-6	TRBJ2-1
CASSQPAGQGIRNTEAFF	TRBV4-1	TRBJ1-1
CASSPSDLGRGGELFF	TRBV7-2	TRBJ2-2
CASSEWGVYTF	TRBV6-1	TRBJ1-2
CSVRSENTGELFF	TRBV29-1	TRBJ2-2
CASSPSAGRGVNTEAFF	TRBV18	TRBJ1-1
CASSGQGDYEQYF	TRBV19	TRBJ2-7
CASSPGGADTQYF	TRBV7-9	TRBJ2-3
CASSQDWTGWAFF	TRBV14	TRBJ1-1